At least ten counts were recorded for the clone carrying this T cell receptor (beta chain). The antigen is not known. One end of the junction is discordant with germline, which a read error may explain. The sample originates from a study of T cell repertoires in cytomegalovirus infection. Notes on the study in general: Clonotype analysis showed dominance of the ex vivo response by HLA-C-restricted CMV-specific TCR beta clonotypes.

The CDR3 is made up of 12 amino acids. Germline V gene data show CDR1 as LNHDA and CDR2 as SQIVND (reference sequence). In TCRdb, the reads were re-called with MiXCR into one record per CDR3 protein. The sample includes hundreds of thousands of distinct CDR3 sequences, about a sixth of them seen just once. This TCR derives from a human donor in good health (CMV status not recorded). Some clones in this sample may be carry-over from other donors' samples. The sequenced sample was PBMCs. This chain connects TRBV19 to TRBJ2-1; no firm D call. As DNA, the CDR3 is TGTGCCAGTAGCATAGGGTACAATGAGCAGTTCTTC. As protein: CASSIGYNEQFF.